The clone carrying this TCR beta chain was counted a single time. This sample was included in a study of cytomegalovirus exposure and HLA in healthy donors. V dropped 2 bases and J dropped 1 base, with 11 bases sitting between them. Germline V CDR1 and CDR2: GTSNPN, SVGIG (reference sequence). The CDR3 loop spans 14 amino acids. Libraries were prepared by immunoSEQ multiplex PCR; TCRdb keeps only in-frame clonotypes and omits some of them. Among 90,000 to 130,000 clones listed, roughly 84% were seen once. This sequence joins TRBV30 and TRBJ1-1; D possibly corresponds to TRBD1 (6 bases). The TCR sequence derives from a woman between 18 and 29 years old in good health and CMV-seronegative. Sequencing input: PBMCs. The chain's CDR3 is CAWSRSGENTEAFF. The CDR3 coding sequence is TGTGCCTGGAGTCGCTCAGGGGAGAACACTGAAGCTTTCTTT.